The subject of this entry is one T cell receptor beta chain. Produced via immunoSEQ multiplex PCR; TCRdb's table is partial and in-frame only. The profile shows 90,000 or so clones, roughly 93% of them singletons. Germline V gene lookup returns CDR1 MNHEY and CDR2 SMNVEV (reference sequence). V lost 6 bases, J lost 3 bases, and 12 bases stayed unmatched. This CDR3 contains 16 residues. This specimen comes from a study of Tregs in tolerant kidney transplant recipients. Mixed chimerism was transient after nonmyeloablative marrow transplants from related graft donors. Sequenced material: CD4+ T cells from blood (PBMCs), taken 12 months after the transplant. The source of this sequence is a human patient who received a combined kidney and bone marrow transplant. The T cells may partly be graft donor cells. The chain carries TRBV27 and TRBJ2-3; 7 nucleotides agree with TRBD1. The CDR3 bases are TGTGCCAGCAGCTCGACGACAGGGATATTTACAGATACGCAGTATTTT. This gives the protein CASSSTTGIFTDTQYF.